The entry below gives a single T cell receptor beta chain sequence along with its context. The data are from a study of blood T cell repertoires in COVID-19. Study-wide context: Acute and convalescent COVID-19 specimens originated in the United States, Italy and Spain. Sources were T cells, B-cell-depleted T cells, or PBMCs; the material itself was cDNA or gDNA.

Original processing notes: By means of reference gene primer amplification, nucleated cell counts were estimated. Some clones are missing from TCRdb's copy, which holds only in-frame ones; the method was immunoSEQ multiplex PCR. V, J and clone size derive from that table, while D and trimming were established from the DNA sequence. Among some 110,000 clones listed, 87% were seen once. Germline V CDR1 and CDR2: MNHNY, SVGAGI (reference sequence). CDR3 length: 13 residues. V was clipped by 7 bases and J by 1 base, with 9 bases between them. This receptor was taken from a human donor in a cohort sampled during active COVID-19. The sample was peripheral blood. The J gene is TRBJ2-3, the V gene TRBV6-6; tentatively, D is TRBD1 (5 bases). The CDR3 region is CASNTGGTDTQYF. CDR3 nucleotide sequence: TGTGCCAGCAATACAGGTGGCACAGATACGCAGTATTTT.